This TCR beta chain was captured in a study of cytomegalovirus exposure and HLA in healthy donors. To note about this clone: The antigen is unknown.

Germline CDR1 reads MNHEY; CDR2 reads SVGAGI. This CDR3 has 14 amino acids. The J segment lost 1 base and the V segment lost 6 bases, leaving 5 bases of the junction unmatched. General observations from the study: The authors later found HLA-associated TCR beta chains more clonally expanded than equally common others.

60 Vbeta and 13 Jbeta primers were used in PCR. Method: immunoSEQ multiplex PCR; TCRdb's copy keeps in-frame clones and lacks some. This table holds over 60,000 clones, over 70% found once. The chain combines TRBV6-5 with TRBJ1-1; 7 nucleotides align to TRBD1. Sequenced input: PBMCs. The TCR sequence derives from a man aged 65 to 85 in good health and CMV-seronegative. Here the CDR3 reads CASSRGQQNTEAFF. DNA for the CDR3: TGTGCCAGCAGCCGGGGACAGCAGAACACTGAAGCTTTCTTT.